Below, 21 T cell receptor beta chains from the same sample are listed, as sequenced in a study of cytomegalovirus exposure and HLA in healthy donors. Primers included in the PCR were 60 Vbeta and 13 Jbeta primers. The data were produced by immunoSEQ multiplex PCR, yet TCRdb's version contains in-frame clones alone and is incomplete. The sample holds around 100,000 clones, roughly 70% seen once. Sequencing used PBMCs. The receptors originated from a man younger than 40 in good health and CMV-seropositive.

This clone came up a few times. V is TRBV28 and J is TRBJ1-2, with TRBD1 as a possible D gene (6 bases). V was clipped by 10 bases and J by 0 bases, with 24 bases between them. Germline V lookup: CDR1 MDHEN, CDR2 SYDVKM. This CDR3 comprises 17 residues. The CDR3 region has the DNA TGTGCCACTAAATCCCGGGCGGGGGCTAGAGCTAACTATGGCTACACCTTC. Its protein is CATKSRAGARANYGYTF.

The CDR3 here is CAWSFGDRGTEAFF. CDR3 coding DNA: TGTGCCTGGAGTTTTGGGGACAGGGGGACTGAAGCTTTCTTT. V gene TRBV30 combines with J gene TRBJ1-1; TRBD1 agrees at 11 bases. Unmatched junction bases numbered 4, after V lost 2 bases and J lost 5 bases. Germline V CDR1 and CDR2: GTSNPN, SVGIG (reference sequence). This CDR3 is built from 14 residues.

This clone appeared a few times. The chain has TRBV5-4 and TRBJ2-5; TRBD1 matches at 7 bases. The trim removed 2 bases at V and 1 base at J, leaving 8 bases unmatched. This CDR3 has 16 residues. The germline gives CDR1 SGHNT, CDR2 YYREEE (reference sequence). CDR3 region: CASSLTGTDPQETQYF. The CDR3 nucleotides are TGTGCCAGCAGCTTAACAGGGACAGACCCCCAAGAGACCCAGTACTTC.

V is TRBV5-1 and J is TRBJ2-3, with 10 bases aligning to TRBD1. CDR1 is SGHRS, CDR2 YFSETQ, per germline. The junction had 5 bases not matched to a gene; V was cut back by 2 bases and J by 5 bases. This CDR3 contains 15 residues. CDR3 in DNA: TGCGCCAGCAGCTTCGGGACAGGGGAGGGAGATACGCAGTATTTT. This gives the protein CASSFGTGEGDTQYF.

V gene TRBV19 combines with J gene TRBJ1-2; TRBD1 matches at 8 bases. The CDR3 runs to 16 residues. Per the germline V gene, CDR1 is LNHDA and CDR2 is SQIVND (reference sequence). The J segment lost 2 bases and the V segment lost 5 bases, leaving 10 bases of the junction unmatched. The CDR3 sequence: CASSVHPGQENYGYTF. The CDR3, as DNA: TGTGCCAGTAGTGTACACCCGGGACAGGAGAACTATGGCTACACCTTC. Looking up the rest from reference TRBV19 and TRBJ1-2 gives the full variable domain: DGGITQSPKYLFRKEGQNVTLSCEQNLNHDAMYWYRQDPGQGLRLIYYSQIVNDFQKGDIAEGYSVSREKKESFPLTVTSAQKNPTAFYLCASSVHPGQENYGYTFGSGTRLTVV.

V and J are TRBV9 and TRBJ2-2; 8 bases align to TRBD2. Per germline, CDR1 SGDLS and CDR2 YYNGEE. The junction had 4 bases not matched to a gene; V was cut back by 0 bases and J by 0 bases. The CDR3 length is 17 residues. CDR3 nucleotide sequence: TGTGCCAGCAGCGTAGGGGATAGCGGGGCGAACACCGGGGAGCTGTTTTTT. Translating it yields CASSVGDSGANTGELFF.

V and J are TRBV7-2 and TRBJ1-2, with TRBD1 as a possible D gene (6 bases). The germline V and J ends were trimmed by 1 base and 11 bases, with 17 bases remaining between them. Per germline, CDR1 SGHTA and CDR2 FQGNSA. This CDR3 region has 14 residues. The DNA of the CDR3 is TGTGCCAGCAGCTTAGTAGACAGGAGAATCCCATACACCTTC. Amino acid sequence: CASSLVDRRIPYTF.

The genes are TRBV11-3 and TRBJ2-1; 8 bases match TRBD1. Trimming at V came to 3 bases and at J to 10 bases, leaving 5 bases not matched to a gene. The CDR3 has 13 residues. Germline loops: CDR1 SGHNT, CDR2 YENEEA. CDR3 sequence (DNA): TGTGCCAGCAGCTTTCAGGGGGCGGGGGAGCAGTTCTTC. Residues: CASSFQGAGEQFF.

The chain has TRBV6-1 and TRBJ2-7, with no clear D. Trimming removed 7 bases at V and 6 bases at J, with 13 bases between. Germline loops: CDR1 MNHNS, CDR2 SASEGT. There are 12 residues in the CDR3. Here the CDR3 DNA reads TGTGCCAGCACTATACATGCAGGCGAGCAGTACTTC. Protein: CASTIHAGEQYF.

The chain recombines TRBV7-9 with TRBJ2-3; 7 positions match TRBD2. The CDR3 runs to 14 residues. V lost 5 bases and J lost 1; bases outside the gene matches: 3. Per the germline V gene, CDR1 is SEHNR and CDR2 is FQNEAQ (reference sequence). CDR3 sequence: CASSAGLRTDTQYF. CDR3 coding DNA: TGTGCCAGCAGCGCGGGACTACGCACAGATACGCAGTATTTT.

Regarding this clone: Different DNA sequences within this sample yield the same CDR3. V and J are TRBV6-1 and TRBJ2-2; tentative D call: TRBD1 (5 bases). Trimming removed 10 bases from V and 6 bases from J, with 18 bases in between. The CDR3 runs 14 residues. Per the germline V gene, CDR1 is MNHNS and CDR2 is SASEGT. The CDR3 is CANRVAGSPGELFF. The CDR3 DNA is TGTGCCAATCGAGTCGCAGGGTCCCCCGGGGAGCTGTTTTTT.

This clone was observed a few times. The V call is TRBV9, the J call TRBJ1-1; 10 bases map to TRBD1. There are 18 residues in the CDR3. V shed 3 bases, J shed 0 bases, and the junction held 11 bases outside the gene matches. The V gene's germline CDR1 is SGDLS and CDR2 YYNGEE. CDR3 sequence reads: CASSASGTGALMNTEAFF. CDR3 DNA: TGTGCCAGCAGCGCGTCCGGGACAGGGGCCCTCATGAACACTGAAGCTTTCTTT.

The V gene is TRBV27, the J gene TRBJ2-3; D gene unclear. Germline CDR1 and CDR2: MNHEY and SMNVEV (reference sequence). The CDR3 spans 12 residues. V lost 7 bases and J 0 bases, leaving 5 bases between the germline ends. The CDR3 nucleotides are TGTGCCAGCACGGGTAGCACAGATACGCAGTATTTT. It specifies CASTGSTDTQYF.

The genes are TRBV28 and TRBJ2-1; D is perhaps TRBD2 (5 bases). V was clipped by 7 bases and J by 9 bases, with 25 bases between them. The CDR3 consists of 16 residues. Germline V lookup: CDR1 MDHEN, CDR2 SYDVKM. In DNA form, the CDR3 reads TGTGCCAGCACCCCATATACCCTCCGGCCTCGGGGTGAGCAGTTCTTC. As protein: CASTPYTLRPRGEQFF.

In its sample, this clone was seen a few times. This chain connects TRBV4-1 to TRBJ2-3, with D maybe TRBD2 (6 bases). Germline CDR1 is MGHRA and CDR2 is YSYEKL. This CDR3 has 14 amino acids. V was trimmed by 7 bases and J by 6 bases, leaving 17 bases between them. Here the CDR3 DNA reads TGCGCCAGCACCCCGGGGGACCCGGCGGATACGCAGTATTTT. This codes for CASTPGDPADTQYF.

This clone was seen a handful of times. The genes are TRBV6-6 and TRBJ1-5; tentative D call: TRBD1 (5 bases). V shed 2 bases and J shed 4 bases, with 9 bases lying between them. Germline loops: CDR1 MNHNY, CDR2 SVGAGI (reference sequence). CDR3 length: 14 amino acids. The CDR3 region is CASSYRGQNQPQHF. The CDR3, as DNA: TGTGCCAGCAGTTACAGGGGCCAAAATCAGCCCCAGCATTTT.

The V gene is TRBV11-2, the J gene TRBJ2-7; 7 bases align to TRBD1. CDR3 length: 15 amino acids. V gave up 3 bases and J gave up 3 bases; unmatched junction bases: 8. From germline, CDR1 is SGHAT and CDR2 FQNNGV. The CDR3 sequence: CASSFPSGGSYEQYF. The CDR3 nucleotides are TGTGCCAGCAGCTTCCCGTCAGGGGGAAGCTACGAGCAGTACTTC.

CDR3 nucleotide sequence: TGTGCCAGCAGCTTAGCGCGGGGACAGCCCGGCTACAATGAGCAGTTCTTC. Translation gives CASSLARGQPGYNEQFF. V usage is TRBV7-8 and J usage is TRBJ2-1, with D perhaps matching TRBD1 (7 bases). CDR1 SGHVS and CDR2 FQNEAQ come from the germline V gene. V was pared by 0 bases and J by 3 bases, with 15 bases between. The length of the CDR3 is 17 residues.

The J gene is TRBJ2-7, the V gene TRBV18; D not resolved. The germline V and J ends were trimmed by 0 bases and 4 bases, with 10 bases remaining between them. The CDR3 runs to 14 residues. In germline, CDR1 is KGHSH, CDR2 LQKENI. The CDR3, as DNA: TGTGCCAGCTCACCACCGAACAGACCTTACGAGCAGTACTTC. This codes for CASSPPNRPYEQYF.

The rearrangement uses TRBV21-1 and TRBJ2-7; no check of the table's D call, TRBD2, against the DNA was made. TRBV21-1 is annotated as a pseudogene. The CDR3 is made up of 17 amino acids. The CDR3, as DNA: TGTGCCAGCAGCAACACCACTGGCTTGGGGGGGCCCTACGAGCAGTACGTC. It translates to CASSNTTGLGGPYEQYV.

The chain employs TRBV7-2 and TRBJ2-1; 7 positions match TRBD2. The germline CDR1 and CDR2 sequences are SGHTA and FQGNSA. With 5 bases clipped from V and 9 bases from J, the junction kept 16 bases outside the gene matches. The CDR3 has 16 residues. As DNA, the CDR3 is TGTGCCAGCAGCCCCTTGGCGGGAGCAGTTTCGTCTGAGCAGTTCTTC. Amino acids: CASSPLAGAVSSEQFF.